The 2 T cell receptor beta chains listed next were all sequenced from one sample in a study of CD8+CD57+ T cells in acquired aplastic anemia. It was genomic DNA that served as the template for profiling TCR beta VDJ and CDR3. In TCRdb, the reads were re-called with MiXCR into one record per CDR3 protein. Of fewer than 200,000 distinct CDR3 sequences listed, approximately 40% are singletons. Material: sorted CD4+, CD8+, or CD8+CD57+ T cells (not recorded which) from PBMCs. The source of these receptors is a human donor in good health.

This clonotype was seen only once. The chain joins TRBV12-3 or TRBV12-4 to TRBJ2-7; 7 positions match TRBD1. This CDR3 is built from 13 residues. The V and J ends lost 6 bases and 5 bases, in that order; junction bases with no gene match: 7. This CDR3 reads CASRTTGQDEQYF. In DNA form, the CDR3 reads TGTGCCAGCAGGACGACAGGGCAGGACGAGCAGTACTTC.

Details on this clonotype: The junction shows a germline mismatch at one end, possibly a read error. The CDR3 sequence: CASSQSTPNLQETQYF. The CDR3 nucleotides read TGTGCAAGCAGCCAAAGTACACCCAACCTCCAAGAGACCCAGTACTTC. V is TRBV5-4 and J is TRBJ2-5; D not resolved. This CDR3 region has 16 residues. CDR1 is SGHNT and CDR2 is YYREEE in the germline V gene (reference sequence).